The entry that follows covers one T cell receptor beta chain sequence. Its antigen is unidentified. This record belongs to a study of regulatory dendritic cells for organ transplantation. Repertoires were generated with immunoSEQ multiplex PCR, while TCRdb's copy carries only in-frame clones and drops some. Of approximately 29,000 clones in the sample, around 84% are singletons; the top ten hold about 0.1%. General observations from the study: Resting memory CD8+ T cells held the most alloreactive clonotypes. Mature dendritic cells appeared to drive more memory CD8+ clonal expansion than regulatory ones. Memory T cells were less diverse than naive, with memory CD8+ most oligoclonal. Considerable individual heterogeneity was seen in alloreactive memory CD8+ T cells.

The CDR3 extends over 15 amino acids. The germline V gene encodes CDR1 SGHNT and CDR2 YENEEA. The trim removed 5 bases at V and 3 bases at J, leaving 8 bases unmatched. The source of this sequence is a human donor in good health. Material for sequencing was naive CD4+ T cells from blood. As to subset: CD45RA+ naive T cells. The chain carries TRBV11-3 and TRBJ2-5; 8 bases align to TRBD1. The CDR3 loop reads CASSLRTGLEETQYF. DNA of the CDR3: TGTGCCAGCAGCCTCCGGACAGGGTTGGAAGAGACCCAGTACTTC.